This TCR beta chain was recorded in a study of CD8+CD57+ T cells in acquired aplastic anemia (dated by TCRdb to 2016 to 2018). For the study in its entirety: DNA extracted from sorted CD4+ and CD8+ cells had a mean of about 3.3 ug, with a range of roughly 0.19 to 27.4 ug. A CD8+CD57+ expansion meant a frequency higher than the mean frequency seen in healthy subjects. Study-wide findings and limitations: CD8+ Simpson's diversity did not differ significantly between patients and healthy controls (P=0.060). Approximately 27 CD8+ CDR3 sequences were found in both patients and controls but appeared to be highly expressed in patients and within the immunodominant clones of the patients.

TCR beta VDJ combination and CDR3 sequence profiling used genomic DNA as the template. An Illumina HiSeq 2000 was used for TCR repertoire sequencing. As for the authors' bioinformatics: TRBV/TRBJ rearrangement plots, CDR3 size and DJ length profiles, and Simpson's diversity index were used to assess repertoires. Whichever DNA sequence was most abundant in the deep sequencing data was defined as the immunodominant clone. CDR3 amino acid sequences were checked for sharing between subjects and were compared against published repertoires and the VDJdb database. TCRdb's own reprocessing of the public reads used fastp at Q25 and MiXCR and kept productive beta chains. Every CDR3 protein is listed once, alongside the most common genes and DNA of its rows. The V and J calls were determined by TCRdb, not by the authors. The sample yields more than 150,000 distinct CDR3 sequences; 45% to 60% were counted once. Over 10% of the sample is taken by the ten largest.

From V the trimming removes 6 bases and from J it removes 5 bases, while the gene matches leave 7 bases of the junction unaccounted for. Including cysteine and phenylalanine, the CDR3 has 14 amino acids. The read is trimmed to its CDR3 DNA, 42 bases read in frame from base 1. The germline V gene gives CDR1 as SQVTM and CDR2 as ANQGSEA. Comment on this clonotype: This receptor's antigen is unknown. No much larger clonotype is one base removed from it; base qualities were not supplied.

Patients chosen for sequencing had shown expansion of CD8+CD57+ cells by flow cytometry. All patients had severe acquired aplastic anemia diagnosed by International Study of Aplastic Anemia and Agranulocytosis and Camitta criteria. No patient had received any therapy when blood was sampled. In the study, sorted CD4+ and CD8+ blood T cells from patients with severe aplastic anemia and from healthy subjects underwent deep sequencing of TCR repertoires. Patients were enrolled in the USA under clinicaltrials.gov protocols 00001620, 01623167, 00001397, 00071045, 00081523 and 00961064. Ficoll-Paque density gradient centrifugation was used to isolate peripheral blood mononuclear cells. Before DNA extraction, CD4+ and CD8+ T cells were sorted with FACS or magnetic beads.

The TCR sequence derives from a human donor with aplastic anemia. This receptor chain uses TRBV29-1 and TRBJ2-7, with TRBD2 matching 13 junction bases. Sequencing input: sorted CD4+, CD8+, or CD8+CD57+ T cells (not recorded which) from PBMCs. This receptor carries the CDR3 CSVGLAGVLDEQYF. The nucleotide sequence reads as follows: TGCAGCGTCGGACTAGCGGGAGTGCTTGACGAGCAGTACTTC.